The clone carrying this T cell receptor (beta chain) was detected only a few times. Its antigen is undetermined. The record originates from a study of blood T cells in healthy people across ages. Study-wide results and caveats: Older age went with lower TCR beta diversity per million T cells, in a roughly linear way.

Primed by a sample-barcoded 5' primer and a J-beta primer mix, a second PCR proceeded for roughly 7 to 11 cycles. Tags on each cDNA molecule came from a template-switch adaptor with 12 random nucleotides. Per sample, CDR3-containing paired-end reads numbered at least 2.5 million. TCRdb called the 5' RACE reads again in MiXCR, with one record for every CDR3 protein. Of over a million distinct CDR3 sequences in the sample, approximately 25% were seen once. Each sample yielded at least 6 micrograms of PBMC total RNA. The germline CDR1 and CDR2 sequences are SGHTA and FQGTGA. After removal of 2 bases from V and 4 bases from J, the junction contained 5 bases not matched to a gene. The CDR3 runs to 16 residues. These records were also assigned to another study, of T cells of mothers and their children.

The sequenced sample consisted of blood. The rearrangement links TRBV7-3 to TRBJ1-1; 12 bases map to TRBD1. This TCR came from a girl aged 2-15 years in good health. This CDR3 reads CASSLGDRGRVTEAFF. The CDR3, as DNA: TGTGCCAGCAGCTTAGGGGACAGGGGGCGTGTCACTGAAGCTTTCTTT.